The rows below give T cell receptor beta chains drawn from one sample of a study of T cell repertoires in cytomegalovirus infection. MiXCR, applied by TCRdb to the reads, yields one record per CDR3 protein. This table has about 450,000 distinct CDR3 sequences, 31% appearing once. The sequencing sample was made of PBMCs. These receptors came from a human donor in good health (CMV status not recorded). Some clones in this sample may be carry-over from other donors' samples. CDR3s include the opening cysteine and the closing phenylalanine or tryptophan. D genes are given only for firm matches. The size field is filled for only some rows; it gives once, few, many or a size class.

clone_size	v_call	j_call	d_call	cdr3_aa	cdr3_nt
few	TRBV11-1	TRBJ2-7	-	CASSLRQSGTYEQYF	TGTGCCAGCAGCTTGAGGCAGTCAGGAACCTACGAGCAGTACTTC
-	TRBV20-1	TRBJ2-7	TRBD1	CSAAGQGSYEQYF	TGCAGTGCCGCCGGACAGGGTTCGTACGAGCAGTACTTC
-	TRBV4-2	TRBJ1-4	-	CASSQGEGDEAEKLFF	TGTGCCAGCAGCCAAGGAGAGGGGGACGAGGCCGAAAAACTGTTTTTT
-	TRBV2	TRBJ2-4	-	CASSTGGAALAKNIQYF	TGTGCCAGCAGCACAGGGGGGGCAGCTCTAGCCAAAAACATTCAGTACTTC
-	TRBV7-9	TRBJ1-1	TRBD1	CASSLVTGVWAEAFF	TGTGCCAGCAGCTTAGTGACAGGGGTATGGGCTGAAGCTTTCTTT
few	TRBV5-1	TRBJ1-6	-	CASSLNQGRVSSPLHF	TGCGCCAGCAGCTTGAACCAGGGGCGAGTGAGTTCACCCCTCCACTTT
-	TRBV5-1	TRBJ2-4	TRBD2	CASSGGLAAFAKNIQYF	TGCGCCAGCAGCGGGGGACTAGCAGCCTTCGCCAAAAACATTCAGTACTTC
medium-sized	TRBV18	TRBJ2-1	-	CASSPLEFAFNEQFF	TGTGCCAGCTCACCACTCGAATTTGCGTTCAATGAGCAGTTCTTC
-	TRBV5-5	TRBJ2-5	-	CASSTRGRGTSETQYF	TGTGCCAGCAGCACCCGGGGGAGGGGGACATCAGAGACCCAGTACTTC
few	TRBV12-3/TRBV12-4	TRBJ2-2	TRBD1	CASSFGQGPTGELFF	TGTGCCAGCAGTTTCGGACAGGGACCCACCGGGGAGCTGTTTTTT
few	TRBV6-1	TRBJ2-2	-	CASSEGGETGELFF	TGTGCCAGCAGTGAAGGGGGGGAAACCGGGGAGCTGTTTTTT
-	TRBV4-2	TRBJ1-6	-	CASSQVREATSPLHF	TGTGCCAGCAGCCAAGTTAGGGAAGCGACTTCACCCCTCCACTTT
-	TRBV7-6	TRBJ2-1	TRBD2	CASSALAGGMSSDNEQVF	TGTGCCAGCAGCGCTCTAGCGGGGGGGATGAGCTCCGACAATGAGCAGGTCTTC
-	TRBV7-2	TRBJ2-3	TRBD2	CASSLAASGGTDTQYF	TGTGCCAGCAGCTTAGCGGCTAGCGGGGGCACAGATACGCAGTATTTT
many	TRBV7-2	TRBJ2-3	TRBD2	CASSSLTSGGPHSTQYF	TGTGCCAGCAGCTCCCTTACTAGCGGGGGGCCTCATTCTACGCAGTATTTT
few	TRBV6-5	TRBJ1-1	TRBD1	CASSNSDRGEVLAFF	TGTGCCAGCAGTAACTCGGACAGGGGTGAGGTGTTGGCTTTCTTT
few	TRBV20-1	TRBJ1-4	-	CSATGTELNEKLFF	TGCAGTGCTACCGGGACGGAGCTTAATGAAAAACTGTTTTTT
-	TRBV5-1	TRBJ2-7	-	CASSMGSGGSYEQYF	TGCGCCAGCAGCATGGGCTCTGGGGGCTCCTACGAGCAGTACTTC
few	TRBV20-1	TRBJ2-7	TRBD2	CSARGTSGLFYEQYF	TGCAGTGCTAGAGGGACTAGCGGGTTGTTCTACGAGCAGTACTTC
many	TRBV10-3	TRBJ2-4	TRBD1	CAISPGTGQAKNIQYF	TGTGCCATCAGCCCCGGGACAGGGCAAGCCAAAAACATTCAGTACTTC
few	TRBV25-1	TRBJ2-7	-	CASSETRGSSEQYF	TGTGCCAGCAGTGAAACCAGGGGTTCGTCCGAGCAGTACTTC
few	TRBV20-1	TRBJ1-1	TRBD1	CSAGQGGDTEAFF	TGCAGTGCTGGACAGGGGGGGGACACTGAAGCTTTCTTT
few	TRBV5-5	TRBJ2-3	TRBD1	CASSTGVRTDTQYF	TGTGCCAGCAGCACAGGGGTGCGCACAGATACGCAGTATTTT
few	TRBV7-8	TRBJ1-2	-	CASSLVRASGYGYTF	TGTGCCAGCAGCTTAGTGCGGGCGTCGGGGTATGGCTACACCTTC
-	TRBV12-3/TRBV12-4	TRBJ2-5	TRBD1	CASSLAQGTGKQETQYF	TGTGCCAGCAGTTTAGCGCAGGGGACAGGGAAACAAGAGACCCAGTACTTC
many	TRBV7-9	TRBJ2-7	-	CASSLDGGVLYEQYF	TGTGCCAGCAGCTTAGATGGAGGGGTCCTCTACGAGCAGTACTTC
-	TRBV29-1	TRBJ2-1	-	CSGGDLRNEQFF	TGCAGCGGGGGGGACCTTAGAAATGAGCAGTTCTTC
-	TRBV4-1	TRBJ2-1	TRBD2	CASSHLGLAGLEQFF	TGCGCCAGCAGCCACCTAGGACTAGCGGGGCTTGAGCAGTTCTTC
many	TRBV7-2	TRBJ2-3	-	CASSLMGTDTQYF	TGTGCCAGCAGCTTAATGGGCACAGATACGCAGTATTTT
few	TRBV2	TRBJ1-2	-	CASRGGSNYGYTF	TGTGCCAGCAGGGGGGGCTCGAACTATGGCTACACCTTC
few	TRBV14	TRBJ1-6	-	CASSQVIKNSPLHF	TGTGCCAGCAGCCAGGTCATAAAGAATTCACCCCTCCACTTT
many	TRBV11-2	TRBJ2-5	TRBD2	CASSLTSGKETQYF	TGTGCCAGCAGCTTAACTAGCGGAAAAGAGACCCAGTACTTC
few	TRBV10-3	TRBJ2-1	-	CAISESLWTPIASYNEQFF	TGTGCCATCAGTGAGTCACTTTGGACCCCAATCGCCTCCTACAATGAGCAGTTCTTC
many	TRBV7-6	TRBJ1-3	-	CASSLSGFGASGNTIYF	TGTGCCAGCAGCCTTAGTGGTTTCGGAGCCTCTGGAAACACCATATATTTT
-	TRBV14	TRBJ1-2	-	CASSLYNYGYTF	TGTGCCAGCAGCCTTTACAACTATGGCTACACCTTC
-	TRBV12-3/TRBV12-4	TRBJ2-4	-	CASSFPRGSDIQYF	TGTGCCAGCAGTTTCCCCCGGGGGTCGGACATTCAGTACTTC
few	TRBV4-1	TRBJ1-5	-	CASSQVHLGEGQPQHF	TGCGCCAGCAGCCAAGTGCACCTGGGCGAAGGTCAGCCCCAGCATTTT
-	TRBV24-1	TRBJ1-3	TRBD1	CATSDTGGGNTIYF	TGTGCCACCAGTGACACAGGGGGTGGAAACACCATATATTTT
many	TRBV7-2	TRBJ1-6	TRBD1	CASSSGTGVLDYNSPLHF	TGTGCCAGCAGCTCCGGGACAGGGGTCCTAGATTATAATTCACCCCTCCACTTT
many	TRBV7-2	TRBJ1-2	TRBD1	CASSLRMDRSNYGYTF	TGTGCCAGCAGCCTCCGAATGGACAGGTCTAACTATGGCTACACCTTC
-	TRBV29-1	TRBJ2-7	-	CSVEVDAYYEQYF	TGCAGCGTTGAAGTTGACGCATACTACGAGCAGTACTTC